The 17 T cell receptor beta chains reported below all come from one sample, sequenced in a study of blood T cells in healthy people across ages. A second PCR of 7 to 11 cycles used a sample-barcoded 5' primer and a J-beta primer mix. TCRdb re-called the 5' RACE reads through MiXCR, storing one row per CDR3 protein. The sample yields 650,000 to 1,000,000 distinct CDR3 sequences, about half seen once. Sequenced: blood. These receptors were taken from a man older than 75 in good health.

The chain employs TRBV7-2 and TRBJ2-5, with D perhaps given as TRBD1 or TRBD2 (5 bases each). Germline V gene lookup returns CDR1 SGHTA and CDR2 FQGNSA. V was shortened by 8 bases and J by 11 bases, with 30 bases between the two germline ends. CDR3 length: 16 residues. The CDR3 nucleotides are TGTGCCAGCGACGCTTGGTGGGGGAAGAGGATAGGAGAGCAGTACTTC. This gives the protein CASDAWWGKRIGEQYF.

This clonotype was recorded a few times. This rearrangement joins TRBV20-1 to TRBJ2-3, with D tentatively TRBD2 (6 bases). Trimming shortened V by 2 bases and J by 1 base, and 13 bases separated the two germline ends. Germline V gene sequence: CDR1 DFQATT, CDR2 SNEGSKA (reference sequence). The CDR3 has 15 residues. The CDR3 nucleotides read TGCAGTGCTAGACCCGGGGTAGCGGGCACAGATACGCAGTATTTT. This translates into CSARPGVAGTDTQYF.

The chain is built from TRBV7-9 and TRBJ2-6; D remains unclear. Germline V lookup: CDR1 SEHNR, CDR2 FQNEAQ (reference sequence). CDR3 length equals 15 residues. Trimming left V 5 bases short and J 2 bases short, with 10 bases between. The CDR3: CASSHPRPGANVLTF. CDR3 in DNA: TGTGCCAGCAGCCATCCGCGCCCTGGGGCCAACGTCCTGACTTTC.

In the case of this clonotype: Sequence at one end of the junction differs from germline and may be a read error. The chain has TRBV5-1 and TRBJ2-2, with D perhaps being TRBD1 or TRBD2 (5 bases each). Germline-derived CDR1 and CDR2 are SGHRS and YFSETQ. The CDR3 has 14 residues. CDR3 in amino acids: CASSLGPNTGELFF. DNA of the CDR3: TGTGCCAGCAGCCTGGGACCTAACACCGGGGAGCTGTTTTTT.

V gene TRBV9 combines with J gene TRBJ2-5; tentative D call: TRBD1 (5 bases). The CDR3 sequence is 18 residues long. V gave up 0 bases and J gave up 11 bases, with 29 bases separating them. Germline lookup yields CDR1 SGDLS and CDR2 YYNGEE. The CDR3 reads CASSVGAGRMRSNNEQYF. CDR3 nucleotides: TGTGCCAGCAGCGTAGGAGCAGGGCGGATGAGGTCTAACAATGAGCAGTACTTC.

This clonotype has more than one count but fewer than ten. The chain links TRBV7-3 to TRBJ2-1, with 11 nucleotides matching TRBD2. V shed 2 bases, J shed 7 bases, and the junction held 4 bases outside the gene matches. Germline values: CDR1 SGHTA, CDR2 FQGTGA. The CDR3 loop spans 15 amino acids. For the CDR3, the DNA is TGTGCCAGCAGCTTATCCCCTAGCGGGAGGAATGAGCAGTTCTTC. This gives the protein CASSLSPSGRNEQFF.

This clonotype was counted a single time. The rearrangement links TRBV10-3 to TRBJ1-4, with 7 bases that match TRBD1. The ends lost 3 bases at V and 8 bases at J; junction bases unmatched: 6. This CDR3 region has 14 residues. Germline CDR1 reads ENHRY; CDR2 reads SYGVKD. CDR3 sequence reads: CAISEGQVGEKLFF. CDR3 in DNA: TGTGCCATCAGTGAAGGACAGGTCGGCGAAAAACTGTTTTTT.

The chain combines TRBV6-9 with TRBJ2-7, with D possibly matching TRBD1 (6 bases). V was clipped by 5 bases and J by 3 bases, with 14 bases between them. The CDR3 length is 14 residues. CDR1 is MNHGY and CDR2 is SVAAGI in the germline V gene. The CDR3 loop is CASSDRQGFYEQYF. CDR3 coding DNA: TGTGCCAGCAGTGACCGCCAGGGGTTCTACGAGCAGTACTTC.

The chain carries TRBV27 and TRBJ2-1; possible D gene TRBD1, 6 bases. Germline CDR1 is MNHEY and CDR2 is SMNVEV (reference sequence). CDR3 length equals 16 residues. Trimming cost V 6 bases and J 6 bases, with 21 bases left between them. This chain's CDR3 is CASSILQGLLFNEQFF. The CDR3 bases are TGTGCCAGCAGCATACTTCAGGGGCTCCTGTTCAATGAGCAGTTCTTC.

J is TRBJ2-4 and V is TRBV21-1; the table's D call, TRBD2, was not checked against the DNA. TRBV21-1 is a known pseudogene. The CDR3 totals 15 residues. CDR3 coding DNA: TGTGCCAGCAGCACGTGGGCTAGTGTCAAAAACATTCAGTACTTC. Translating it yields CASSTWASVKNIQYF.

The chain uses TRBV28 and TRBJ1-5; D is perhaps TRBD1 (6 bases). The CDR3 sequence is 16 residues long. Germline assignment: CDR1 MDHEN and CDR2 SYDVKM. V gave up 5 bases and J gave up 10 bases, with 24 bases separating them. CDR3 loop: CASSTSSTGGFGPQHF. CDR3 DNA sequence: TGTGCCAGCAGTACCTCCTCGACAGGTGGGTTTGGTCCCCAGCATTTT.

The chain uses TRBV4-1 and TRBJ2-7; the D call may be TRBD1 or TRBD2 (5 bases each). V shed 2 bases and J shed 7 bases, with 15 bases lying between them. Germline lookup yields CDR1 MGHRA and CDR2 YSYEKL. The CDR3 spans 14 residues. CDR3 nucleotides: TGCGCCAGCAGCCAAACACGGGACCACAATGAGCAGTACTTC. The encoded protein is CASSQTRDHNEQYF.

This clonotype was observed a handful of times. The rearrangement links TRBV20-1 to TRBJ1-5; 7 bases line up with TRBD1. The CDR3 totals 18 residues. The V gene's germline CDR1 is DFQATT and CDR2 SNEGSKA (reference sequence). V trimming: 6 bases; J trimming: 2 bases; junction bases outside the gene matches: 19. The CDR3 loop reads CSARPLGRDSLGNQPQHF. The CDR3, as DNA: TGCAGTGCCAGACCTCTCGGCCGGGACAGCCTGGGCAATCAGCCCCAGCATTTT.

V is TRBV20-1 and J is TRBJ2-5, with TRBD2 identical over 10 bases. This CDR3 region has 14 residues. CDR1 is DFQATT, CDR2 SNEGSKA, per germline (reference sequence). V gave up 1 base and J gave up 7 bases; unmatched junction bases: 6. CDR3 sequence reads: CSARALAGDGTQYF. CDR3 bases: TGCAGTGCTAGAGCCCTAGCGGGAGATGGGACCCAGTACTTC.

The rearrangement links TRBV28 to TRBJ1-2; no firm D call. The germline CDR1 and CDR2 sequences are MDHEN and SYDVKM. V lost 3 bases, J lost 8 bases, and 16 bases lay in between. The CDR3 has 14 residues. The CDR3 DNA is TGTGCCAGCAGTTTGCCGTCAACAACGGCCGGCTACACCTTC. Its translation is CASSLPSTTAGYTF.

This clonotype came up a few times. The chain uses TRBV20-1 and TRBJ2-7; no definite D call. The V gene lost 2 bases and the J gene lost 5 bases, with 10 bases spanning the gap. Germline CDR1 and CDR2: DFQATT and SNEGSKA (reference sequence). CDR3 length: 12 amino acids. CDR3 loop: CSARFRVNEQYF. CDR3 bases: TGCAGTGCTAGATTTCGGGTTAACGAGCAGTACTTC.

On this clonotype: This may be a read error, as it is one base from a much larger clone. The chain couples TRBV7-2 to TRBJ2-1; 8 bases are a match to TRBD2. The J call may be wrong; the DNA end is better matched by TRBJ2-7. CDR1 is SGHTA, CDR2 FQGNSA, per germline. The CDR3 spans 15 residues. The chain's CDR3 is CASSEVGTRTYEQYF. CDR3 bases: TGTGCCAGCAGCGAGGTGGGGACTAGGACCTACGAGCAGTACTTC.